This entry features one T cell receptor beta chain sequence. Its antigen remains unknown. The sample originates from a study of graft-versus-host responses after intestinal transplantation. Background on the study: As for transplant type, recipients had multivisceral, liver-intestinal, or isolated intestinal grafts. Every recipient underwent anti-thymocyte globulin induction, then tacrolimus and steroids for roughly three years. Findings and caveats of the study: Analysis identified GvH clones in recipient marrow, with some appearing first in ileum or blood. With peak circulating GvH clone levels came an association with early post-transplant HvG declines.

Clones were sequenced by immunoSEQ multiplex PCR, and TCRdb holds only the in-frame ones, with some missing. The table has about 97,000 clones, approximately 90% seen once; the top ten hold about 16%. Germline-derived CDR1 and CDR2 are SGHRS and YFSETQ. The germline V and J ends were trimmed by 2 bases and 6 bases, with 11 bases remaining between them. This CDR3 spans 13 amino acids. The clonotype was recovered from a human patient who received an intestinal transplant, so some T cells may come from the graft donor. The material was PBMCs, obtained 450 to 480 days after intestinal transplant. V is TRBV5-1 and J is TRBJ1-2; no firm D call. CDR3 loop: CASSFYGGHGYTF. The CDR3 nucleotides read TGCGCCAGCAGCTTTTATGGCGGCCATGGCTACACCTTC.